The 30 T cell receptor beta chains below come from one sample, sequenced in a study of beta chain features in type 1 diabetes listed by TCRdb under 2018. The paper's findings and limits, for the study overall: A moderate but significant shortening of TCRB CDR3 length was observed in type 1 diabetes patients in all four CD4+ subsets.

Antigens of these TCRs are unknown. Preparation of the library involved the immunoSEQ multiplex PCR assay. The High Capacity cDNA Reverse Transcription Kit was used to reverse transcribe all of the isolated RNA, meaning that expressed TCRB transcripts were what got sequenced. TCRdb's version of the immuneACCESS table is confined to in-frame rearrangements and falls short of the full clone set. An unresolved V gene accounts for under half of the shortfall where checked; the remainder is of unknown origin. The sample table shows roughly 340,000 clones, and about 13% are seen once. Roughly 0.015% of the sample belongs to the ten largest clones. The sample taken for sequencing was naive CD4+ T cells from blood. This specimen's cell subset or site label, interpreted: true naive CD4+ T cells. All receptors come from a woman aged 18-35 years with type 1 diabetes.

CDR3 protein: CASSRTANEKLFF. CDR3 DNA: TGCGCCAGCAGCCGGACAGCCAATGAAAAACTGTTTTTT. The chain couples TRBV5-1 to TRBJ1-4, with D possibly TRBD1 on 6 matching bases. CDR1 and CDR2 (germline): SGHRS, YFSETQ. The CDR3 consists of 13 residues. Trimming took off 4 bases at V and 5 bases at J, with 9 bases between the two ends. The complete variable domain, with remaining parts taken from reference TRBV5-1 and TRBJ1-4, reads KAGVTQTPRYLIKTRGQQVTLSCSPISGHRSVSWYQQTPGQGLQFLFEYFSETQRNKGNFPGRFSGRQFSNSRSEMNVSTLELGDSALYLCASSRTANEKLFFGSGTQLSVL.

The chain carries TRBV27 and TRBJ2-1, with TRBD2 matching 9 bases. This CDR3 comprises 14 residues. Germline values: CDR1 MNHEY, CDR2 SMNVEV (reference sequence). The J segment lost 3 bases and the V segment lost 6 bases, leaving 3 bases of the junction unmatched. CDR3 coding DNA: TGTGCCAGCAGGGGACTAGCCTTCTACAATGAGCAGTTCTTC. It translates to CASRGLAFYNEQFF.

This clone was found a few times. The chain is built from TRBV30 and TRBJ2-1; D is undetermined. CDR1 is GTSNPN and CDR2 is SVGIG in the germline V gene (reference sequence). This CDR3 has 12 residues. V dropped 0 bases and J dropped 4 bases, with 4 bases sitting between them. The CDR3 loop is CAWSVEYNEQFF. In DNA form, the CDR3 reads TGTGCCTGGAGTGTAGAGTACAATGAGCAGTTCTTC.

This clone was detected a few times. The V and J genes are TRBV7-6 and TRBJ1-1, with TRBD1 as a possible D gene (6 bases). The CDR3 covers 16 residues. V dropped 2 bases and J dropped 1 base, with 14 bases sitting between them. CDR1 is SGHVS and CDR2 is FNYEAQ in the germline V gene. In nucleotides, the CDR3 is TGTGCCAGCAGCTTATTTAACAGGGTGGGGAACACTGAAGCTTTCTTT. This encodes CASSLFNRVGNTEAFF.

This clone showed up just a few times. This chain connects TRBV4-3 to TRBJ2-1, with 7 nucleotides matching TRBD1. From germline, CDR1 is LGHNA and CDR2 YSLEER. The CDR3 length is 15 residues. Losses at the gene ends were 1 base for V and 7 bases for J; bases not matched to a gene: 7. As DNA, the CDR3 is TGCGCCAGCAGCCAAGGAAGAGGACAGGTAAATGAGCAGTTCTTC. Translation gives CASSQGRGQVNEQFF.

This clone was counted between two and nine times. The chain links TRBV18 to TRBJ1-1; a weak D match, TRBD1 (5 bases). This CDR3 contains 16 residues. Germline assignment: CDR1 KGHSH and CDR2 LQKENI. V was clipped by 3 bases and J by 2 bases, with 16 bases between them. The CDR3 sequence is CASSPLGGRVNTEAFF. The CDR3 DNA sequence: TGTGCCAGCTCACCGCTCGGCGGCAGGGTTAACACTGAAGCTTTCTTT.

This sequence joins TRBV6-5 and TRBJ1-5, with unresolved D. Germline assignment: CDR1 MNHEY and CDR2 SVGAGI. This CDR3 spans 13 amino acids. Trimming left V 5 bases short and J 5 bases short, with 10 bases between. CDR3 sequence reads: CASSHGSDQPQHF. The CDR3 DNA sequence: TGTGCCAGCAGTCACGGGAGTGATCAGCCCCAGCATTTT.

This chain joins TRBV19 and TRBJ2-7; 9 bases fit TRBD2. This CDR3 is 12 amino acids long. V shed 4 bases and J 7 bases; nucleotides not matched to a gene: 2. The germline V gene encodes CDR1 LNHDA and CDR2 SQIVND (reference sequence). This CDR3 is CASSTLAGEQYF. The CDR3 DNA is TGTGCCAGTAGTACCCTAGCGGGAGAGCAGTACTTC.

This clone was counted between two and nine times. The rearrangement uses TRBV19 and TRBJ2-1, with 10 bases that match TRBD1. Germline trimming cut 5 bases from V and 9 bases from J; bases unmatched to any gene: 19. There are 18 residues in the CDR3. Germline CDR1 and CDR2: LNHDA and SQIVND (reference sequence). This CDR3 is CASSPRRETGGTGGEQFF. CDR3 bases: TGTGCCAGTAGTCCACGACGTGAGACAGGGGGCACGGGTGGTGAGCAGTTCTTC.

The gene calls are TRBV6-5 and TRBJ2-5; D remains ambiguous. CDR1 MNHEY and CDR2 SVGAGI come from the germline V gene. V was cut by 10 bases and J by 0 bases, with 9 bases left in between. This CDR3 contains 12 residues. The CDR3 loop is CAIPRYQETQYF. The DNA for the CDR3 is TGTGCCATCCCCCGGTACCAAGAGACCCAGTACTTC.

The genes are TRBV28 and TRBJ2-7; 9 bases match TRBD2. V lost 7 bases and J lost 4; bases outside the gene matches: 5. Germline CDR1 is MDHEN and CDR2 is SYDVKM. This CDR3 has 13 amino acids. CDR3 coding DNA: TGTGCCAGCAAAGAGACTAGCGGTTACGAGCAGTACTTC. It codes for CASKETSGYEQYF.

The chain carries TRBV6-6 and TRBJ2-5; TRBD2 matches 9 bases. The length of the CDR3 is 15 residues. After removal of 5 bases from V and 4 bases from J, the junction contained 8 bases not matched to a gene. Germline V gene data show CDR1 as MNHNY and CDR2 as SVGAGI (reference sequence). For the CDR3, the DNA is TGTGCCAGCAGTCATTGGACTAGCGTGGGAGAGACCCAGTACTTC. Its translation is CASSHWTSVGETQYF.

This clone showed up just a few times. The chain is built from TRBV15 and TRBJ1-1; D is undetermined. This CDR3 has 15 residues. The V gene's germline CDR1 is LNHNV and CDR2 YYDKDF (reference sequence). V shed 0 bases and J shed 2 bases, with 10 bases lying between them. The DNA for the CDR3 is TGTGCCACCAGCAGAGATCGGGGTGTAAACACTGAAGCTTTCTTT. Amino acid sequence: CATSRDRGVNTEAFF.

This clone was found a few times. The chain couples TRBV29-1 to TRBJ2-7; 10 nucleotides agree with TRBD2. The CDR3 length is 14 residues. The germline gives CDR1 SQVTM, CDR2 ANQGSEA. With 5 bases clipped from V and 1 base from J, the junction kept 5 bases outside the gene matches. The CDR3: CSVRSSGSSYEQYF. Here the CDR3 DNA reads TGCAGCGTTCGCTCTAGCGGGAGTTCCTACGAGCAGTACTTC.

This clone was observed a handful of times. The CDR3 here is CASSFIQGGTEAFF. The CDR3 DNA sequence: TGTGCCAGCAGCTTCATACAGGGGGGCACTGAAGCTTTCTTT. The chain has TRBV11-2 and TRBJ1-1; 8 bases agree with TRBD1. After removal of 3 bases from V and 4 bases from J, the junction contained 4 bases not matched to a gene. Germline V gene sequence: CDR1 SGHAT, CDR2 FQNNGV. The CDR3 has 14 amino acids.

This clone has only a few counts. This rearrangement joins TRBV30 to TRBJ2-7; 12 bases are a match to TRBD2. The CDR3 has 14 residues. CDR1 is GTSNPN and CDR2 is SVGIG in the germline V gene (reference sequence). J was trimmed by 5 bases and V by 5 bases; bases with no gene match: 7. The CDR3 coding sequence is TGTGCCTGGCAGAGGACTAGCGGGATCAACGAGCAGTACGTC. This translates into CAWQRTSGINEQYV.

The chain carries TRBV18 and TRBJ2-1; D unclear. V was shortened by 3 bases and J by 3 bases, with 9 bases between the two germline ends. This CDR3 has 14 residues. The germline CDR1 and CDR2 sequences are KGHSH and LQKENI. The CDR3 region has the DNA TGTGCCAGCTCACCCGTACTTAGCTACAATGAGCAGTTCTTC. It codes for CASSPVLSYNEQFF.

This clone was seen only a few times. The chain recombines TRBV29-1 with TRBJ2-5, with D unclear. This CDR3 has 15 residues. The V gene's germline CDR1 is SQVTM and CDR2 ANQGSEA. Deletions cut 6 bases from V and 2 bases from J, with 19 bases between. The CDR3 DNA is TGCAGCGTCCCCTCCTGGCGGAGCGCACAAGAGACCCAGTACTTC. Residues: CSVPSWRSAQETQYF.

CDR3 sequence reads: CASSVQEGQPWEKLFF. In DNA, the CDR3 is TGTGCCAGCAGCGTACAAGAGGGACAGCCATGGGAAAAACTGTTTTTT. The gene calls are TRBV9 and TRBJ1-4; 7 positions match TRBD1. The CDR3 sequence is 16 residues long. V shed 1 base and J 8 bases; nucleotides not matched to a gene: 11. Germline assignment: CDR1 SGDLS and CDR2 YYNGEE.

This clone was seen only a few times. The chain uses TRBV7-8 and TRBJ1-5, with 8 bases that match TRBD1. The germline CDR1 and CDR2 sequences are SGHVS and FQNEAQ. V lost 5 bases, J lost 4 bases, and 4 bases stayed unmatched. This CDR3 has 14 residues. CDR3 sequence (DNA): TGTGCCAGCAGCCCGACAGGGGCGAATCAGCCCCAGCATTTT. This translates into CASSPTGANQPQHF.

The chain employs TRBV28 and TRBJ1-1; D unclear. This CDR3 is built from 11 residues. V shed 5 bases and J shed 1 base, with 2 bases lying between them. Germline V gene lookup returns CDR1 MDHEN and CDR2 SYDVKM. The CDR3 region is CASSQNTEAFF. CDR3 bases: TGTGCCAGCAGTCAGAACACTGAAGCTTTCTTT.

This clone was recorded a few times. The chain joins TRBV5-1 to TRBJ2-1; 10 bases match TRBD2. Unmatched junction bases numbered 6, after V lost 0 bases and J lost 6 bases. Germline CDR1 and CDR2: SGHRS and YFSETQ. The CDR3 runs 16 residues. The CDR3 DNA is TGCGCCAGCAGCTTGGTAACTAGCGGGGCAAGCAATGAGCAGTTCTTC. This translates into CASSLVTSGASNEQFF.

The chain combines TRBV28 with TRBJ2-7; 11 positions match TRBD1. V trimming: 5 bases; J trimming: 7 bases; junction bases outside the gene matches: 10. This CDR3 is built from 15 residues. Germline loops: CDR1 MDHEN, CDR2 SYDVKM. CDR3 DNA sequence: TGTGCCAGCAGTCTTCCGGACAGGGGGCGCTGGGAGCAGTACTTC. Its protein is CASSLPDRGRWEQYF.

This clone was seen a few times. The chain employs TRBV6-1 and TRBJ2-7, with a tentative D call TRBD2 (6 bases). Germline V CDR1 and CDR2: MNHNS, SASEGT. The length of the CDR3 is 13 residues. V was trimmed by 11 bases and J by 3 bases, leaving 17 bases between them. DNA for the CDR3: TGTGCCGCCGCCCTGGCGGGGTACTACGAGCAGTACGTC. It yields the protein CAAALAGYYEQYV.

The rearrangement joins TRBV5-1 to TRBJ2-2; the match to TRBD2 covers 12 bases. J lost 6 bases, V lost 0 bases, and 0 bases had no gene match. Germline lookup yields CDR1 SGHRS and CDR2 YFSETQ. This CDR3 is built from 15 residues. CDR3 residues: CASSLGLAGAGELFF. The CDR3 bases are TGCGCCAGCAGCTTGGGACTAGCGGGAGCCGGGGAGCTGTTTTTT.

The chain is built from TRBV29-1 and TRBJ2-1, with D maybe TRBD2 (5 bases). The V gene lost 4 bases and the J gene lost 0 bases, with 22 bases spanning the gap. The CDR3 is 18 amino acids. Looked up from germline, CDR1 is SQVTM and CDR2 is ANQGSEA. CDR3 loop: CSVGPLARRGSSYNEQFF. CDR3 sequence (DNA): TGCAGCGTTGGCCCGCTCGCGAGACGGGGTAGCTCCTACAATGAGCAGTTCTTC.

This clone was detected a few times. The V call is TRBV9, the J call TRBJ2-1; 13 nucleotides line up with TRBD2. Germline V lookup: CDR1 SGDLS, CDR2 YYNGEE. V lost 0 bases, J lost 6 bases, and 15 bases stayed unmatched. The length of the CDR3 is 20 residues. CDR3 DNA sequence: TGTGCCAGCAGCGTAGGTCTTATTTGGACTAGCGGGAGTAGGGGCAATGAGCAGTTCTTC. It codes for CASSVGLIWTSGSRGNEQFF. Based on the CDR3 plus reference TRBV9 and TRBJ2-1, the full variable domain is DSGVTQTPKHLITATGQRVTLRCSPRSGDLSVYWYQQSLDQGLQFLIQYYNGEERAKGNILERFSAQQFPDLHSELNLSSLELGDSALYFCASSVGLIWTSGSRGNEQFFGPGTRLTVL.

The chain uses TRBV7-2 and TRBJ2-3, with D tentatively TRBD2 (6 bases). The length of the CDR3 is 16 residues. Trimming pared 1 base from V and 6 bases from J, leaving 17 bases between. Germline V gives CDR1 SGHTA, CDR2 FQGNSA. The DNA of the CDR3 is TGTGCCAGCAGCTTAGTCGGGGGATGGGCTGCTGATACGCAGTATTTT. This encodes CASSLVGGWAADTQYF.

The genes are TRBV9 and TRBJ1-1; the match to TRBD1 covers 7 bases. The V gene's germline CDR1 is SGDLS and CDR2 YYNGEE. With V trimmed by 4 bases and J by 8 bases, 5 bases remained unmatched. This CDR3 comprises 12 residues. DNA of the CDR3: TGTGCCAGCAGCCCGTCGGACAGGGAAGCTTTCTTT. This codes for CASSPSDREAFF.

This clone has a single count. The V call is TRBV4-1, the J call TRBJ2-7, with 15 bases matching TRBD2. CDR3 length: 17 residues. After removal of 4 bases from V and 5 bases from J, the junction contained 9 bases not matched to a gene. The V gene's germline CDR1 is MGHRA and CDR2 YSYEKL. In nucleotides, the CDR3 is TGCGCCAGCAGCCCATGGACTAGCGGGAGGGACTGGAACGAGCAGTACTTC. This sequence encodes CASSPWTSGRDWNEQYF.